Below are 23 T cell receptor beta chains sequenced from a single sample in a study of T cells in Graves' hyperthyroidism and ophthalmopathy (dated by TCRdb to the late 2010s). Receptor libraries were prepared by multiplex PCR. The sequencer was an Illumina HiSeq 2000. TCR beta CDR3 regions were amplified from RNA transcripts. For the first round of RT-PCR on the TCR CDR3, the HTBI primer set was used together with the Qiagen OneStep RT-PCR kit. The public reads were quality trimmed at Q25 with fastp and then assembled into clones with MiXCR by TCRdb, keeping productive beta chains. One record per CDR3 amino acid sequence lists the most common genes and DNA. The sample profile shows under 350,000 distinct CDR3 sequences; around 20% of them were found once. The ten largest clones add up to about 50% of the sample. Sequencing used blood. The receptors were sampled from a woman aged 45-65 years with Graves' hyperthyroidism.

This clonotype was detected many times. The genes are TRBV28 and TRBJ1-4, with 11 bases that match TRBD1. V was pared by 4 bases and J by 7 bases, with 5 bases of the junction left unmatched. This CDR3 is 15 amino acids long. Germline CDR1 reads MDHEN; CDR2 reads SYDVKM. The CDR3 DNA reads TGTGCCAGCAGTTCCGGGACAGGGGGGGCTGAAAAACTGTTTTTT. It encodes CASSSGTGGAEKLFF.

This clonotype was recorded many times. V usage is TRBV7-8 and J usage is TRBJ1-2; 9 bases are shared with TRBD1. CDR3 length: 15 amino acids. V lost 1 base and J lost 6; bases outside the gene matches: 6. Germline-derived CDR1 and CDR2 are SGHVS and FQNEAQ. The CDR3 DNA reads as TGTGCCAGCAGCTTAGACGGACAGGGGTATAATGGCTACACCTTC. It codes for CASSLDGQGYNGYTF.

There are many counts of this clonotype. The chain recombines TRBV4-2 with TRBJ1-1; the D gene is possibly TRBD1 (6 bases). This CDR3 is built from 16 residues. CDR1 is LGHNA, CDR2 YNFKEQ, per germline. Trimming removed 0 bases from V and 1 base from J, with 12 bases in between. This chain's CDR3 is CASSQDRIRGNTEAFF. The CDR3 DNA reads as TGTGCCAGCAGCCAAGATCGAATCAGGGGGAACACTGAAGCTTTCTTT.

This clonotype was seen ten or more times. The chain links TRBV28 to TRBJ2-7, with D possibly matching TRBD1 (5 bases). V gave up 6 bases and J gave up 0 bases, with 15 bases separating them. Germline assignment: CDR1 MDHEN and CDR2 SYDVKM. This CDR3 has 15 residues. The CDR3 DNA is TGTGCCAGCAGAGGGGCAACAGGACCCTCCTACGAGCAGTACTTC. Residues: CASRGATGPSYEQYF. Supplemented by reference TRBV28 and TRBJ2-7, the full variable domain reads DVKVTQSSRYLVKRTGEKVFLECVQDMDHENMFWYRQDPGLGLRLIYFSYDVKMKEKGDIPEGYSVSREKKERFSLILESASTNQTSMYLCASRGATGPSYEQYFGPGTRLTVT.

The genes are TRBV4-2 and TRBJ2-1, with D tentatively TRBD1 (6 bases). The CDR3 is 17 amino acids. In germline, CDR1 is LGHNA, CDR2 YNFKEQ. V lost 1 base, J lost 5 bases, and 18 bases lay in between. Written as DNA, the CDR3 is TGTGCCAGCAGCCAAGGCTCCAGGGTGTCAGGGGACAATGAGCAGTTCTTC. This codes for CASSQGSRVSGDNEQFF.

A few counts support this clonotype. The chain carries TRBV7-3 and TRBJ2-5; the match to TRBD1 covers 8 bases. V gave up 4 bases and J gave up 3 bases; unmatched junction bases: 4. The germline CDR1 and CDR2 sequences are SGHTA and FQGTGA. CDR3 length: 14 amino acids. In DNA, the CDR3 is TGTGCCAGCAGCTCGGACAGGGCTAAAGAGACCCAGTACTTC. Protein sequence: CASSSDRAKETQYF.

There are many counts of this clonotype. The rearrangement joins TRBV9 to TRBJ2-3, with TRBD1 as a possible D gene (5 bases). Germline V CDR1 and CDR2: SGDLS, YYNGEE. The CDR3 has 13 residues. Trimming pared 2 bases from V and 4 bases from J, leaving 8 bases between. This CDR3 is CASSVQGADTQYF. The CDR3 DNA is TGTGCCAGCAGCGTCCAGGGTGCAGATACGCAGTATTTT.

This clonotype was seen at least ten times. The chain joins TRBV12-3 or TRBV12-4 to TRBJ1-4; 9 positions match TRBD1. The CDR3 runs 14 residues. With 7 bases clipped from V and 6 bases from J, the junction kept 6 bases outside the gene matches. CDR3 sequence (DNA): TGTGCCAGCACTTCCCACAGGGGGCATGAAAAACTGTTTTTT. Its protein is CASTSHRGHEKLFF.

The J gene is TRBJ2-1, the V gene TRBV12-3 or TRBV12-4; D might be TRBD2 (6 bases). The CDR3 is 13 residues long. V was clipped by 7 bases and J by 5 bases, with 12 bases between them. The CDR3 loop is CASKKLANNEQFF. CDR3 nucleotides: TGTGCCAGCAAGAAACTAGCCAACAATGAGCAGTTCTTC.

The gene calls are TRBV24-1 and TRBJ2-3, with 14 bases lining up with TRBD2. The V segment lost 5 bases and the J segment 3 bases; nucleotides outside the gene matches: 0. CDR1 and CDR2 from the germline V gene are KGHDR and SFDVKD. CDR3 length: 15 amino acids. The CDR3 region has the DNA TGTGCCACCAGTGGGACTAGCGGGAGGACAGATACGCAGTATTTT. Residues: CATSGTSGRTDTQYF.

This clonotype was observed at least ten times. J is TRBJ2-2 and V is TRBV2, with TRBD2 identical over 9 bases. V was clipped by 8 bases and J by 1 base; unmatched bases: 5. The CDR3 has 15 residues. CDR1 is SNHLY, CDR2 FYNNEI, per germline. CDR3 region: CASLATSGNTGELFF. In nucleotides, the CDR3 is TGTGCCAGCCTAGCGACTAGCGGGAACACCGGGGAGCTGTTTTTT.

This clonotype was seen at least ten times. CDR3 loop: CASSYFLQGEEFF. For the CDR3, the DNA is TGTGCCAGCAGTTACTTTTTACAGGGGGAAGAGTTCTTC. This chain connects TRBV6-2 or TRBV6-3 to TRBJ2-1; TRBD1 agrees at 8 bases. The CDR3 length is 13 residues. V shed 1 base, J shed 14 bases, and the junction held 7 bases outside the gene matches. Looked up from germline, CDR1 is MNHEY and CDR2 is SVGEGT.

The gene calls are TRBV20-1 and TRBJ2-1; TRBD2 is a possible D gene (5 bases). The CDR3 spans 15 residues. Trimming took off 3 bases at V and 5 bases at J, with 17 bases between the two ends. Germline V gives CDR1 DFQATT, CDR2 SNEGSKA (reference sequence). The CDR3 nucleotides read TGCAGTGCTAGCATCTACCAGCGGCGACACAATGAGCAGTTCTTC. It is translated as CSASIYQRRHNEQFF.

The chain carries TRBV20-1 and TRBJ2-7, with TRBD2 as a possible D gene (5 bases). This CDR3 has 14 residues. Deletions cut 1 base from V and 1 base from J, with 11 bases between. CDR1 and CDR2 (germline): DFQATT, SNEGSKA (reference sequence). DNA for the CDR3: TGCAGTGCTAGAGGAGGACTCGCTTCCTACGAGCAGTACTTC. Protein sequence: CSARGGLASYEQYF.

The chain carries TRBV2 and TRBJ1-1; D call uncertain. CDR3 length: 14 residues. V lost 6 bases, J lost 8 bases, and 19 bases lay in between. The V gene's germline CDR1 is SNHLY and CDR2 FYNNEI. CDR3 nucleotides: TGTGCCAGCAGCCTAGAAGGGATTTTAACGGAAGCTTTCTTT. As protein: CASSLEGILTEAFF.

The chain employs TRBV5-5 and TRBJ2-5; D may match TRBD1 or TRBD2 (5 bases each). Germline-derived CDR1 and CDR2 are SGHKS and YYEKEE (reference sequence). The CDR3 totals 15 residues. V was trimmed by 0 bases and J by 5 bases, leaving 14 bases between them. CDR3 DNA sequence: TGTGCCAGCAGCTTGGAAGGGGCCCGGGGTGAGACCCAGTACTTC. Translated: CASSLEGARGETQYF.

This clonotype appeared many times. The chain recombines TRBV5-1 with TRBJ2-7; TRBD2 might be the D (6 bases). This CDR3 is built from 14 residues. Germline V gene sequence: CDR1 SGHRS, CDR2 YFSETQ. Trimming pared 7 bases from V and 3 bases from J, leaving 17 bases between. The CDR3 nucleotides are TGCGCCAGCTATGAAGGAGGGGCCAACTACGAGCAGTACTTC. Amino acids: CASYEGGANYEQYF.

The chain is built from TRBV11-2 and TRBJ2-7, with D maybe TRBD2 (6 bases). There are 14 residues in the CDR3. Deletions cut 6 bases from V and 6 bases from J, with 18 bases between. Germline V CDR1 and CDR2: SGHAT, FQNNGV. The DNA of the CDR3 is TGTGCCAGCAGGAGGGGACTTCAGGGACTCGAGCAGTACTTC. Translated: CASRRGLQGLEQYF.

There are a few counts of this clonotype. The V and J genes are TRBV14 and TRBJ1-2, with 9 bases lining up with TRBD1. CDR3 length equals 16 residues. Germline CDR1 SGHDN, CDR2 FVKESK. V lost 4 bases and J lost 1; bases outside the gene matches: 7. In DNA form, the CDR3 reads TGTGCCAGCAGCCGTCAGACAGGGGGAAATAACTATGGCTACACCTTC. Translating it yields CASSRQTGGNNYGYTF.

This clonotype was recorded many times. The chain carries TRBV6-1 and TRBJ1-1; 11 bases are shared with TRBD1. Trimming took 7 bases from V and 3 from J; bases not matched to a gene: 7. The CDR3 has 15 amino acids. Germline lookup yields CDR1 MNHNS and CDR2 SASEGT. The CDR3 nucleotides are TGTGCCAGCACCAGGACAGGGGGCTCGGACACTGAAGCTTTCTTT. This translates into CASTRTGGSDTEAFF.

The chain has TRBV11-2 and TRBJ2-3, with 8 bases that match TRBD2. Germline CDR1 SGHAT, CDR2 FQNNGV. Losses at the gene ends were 2 bases for V and 3 bases for J; bases not matched to a gene: 7. The CDR3 length is 16 residues. Here the CDR3 DNA reads TGTGCCAGCAGCTTAACGTTCGCTAGCGGGACAGATACGCAGTATTTT. It encodes CASSLTFASGTDTQYF.

The chain is built from TRBV19 and TRBJ2-1; 14 positions agree with TRBD2. The CDR3 length is 15 residues. V lost 6 bases, J lost 10 bases, and 8 bases stayed unmatched. Looked up from germline, CDR1 is LNHDA and CDR2 is SQIVND (reference sequence). CDR3 sequence: CASRKGLAGENEQFF. The CDR3 DNA follows: TGTGCCAGTAGGAAGGGACTAGCGGGAGAAAACGAGCAGTTCTTC.

This clonotype was seen ten or more times. This rearrangement joins TRBV24-1 to TRBJ2-1; 8 positions agree with TRBD1. Trimming at V came to 9 bases and at J to 10 bases, leaving 7 bases not matched to a gene. The CDR3 spans 12 residues. Germline V lookup: CDR1 KGHDR, CDR2 SFDVKD. CDR3 loop: CATGYRGNEQFF. Written as DNA, the CDR3 is TGTGCCACCGGCTACAGGGGGAACGAGCAGTTCTTC.